A single sample is the source of the 10 T cell receptor beta chains below, sequenced in a study of T cells in Graves' hyperthyroidism and ophthalmopathy. The source material, RNA transcripts, was used to amplify TCR beta CDR3 regions. The TCR CDR3 first-round RT-PCR relied on the HTBI primer set. TCRdb used MiXCR to reprocess the multiplex PCR reads, holding one entry per CDR3 protein. Here the sample spans 360,000 or so distinct CDR3 sequences, roughly 18% being singletons. Sample: blood. These receptors were collected from a woman between 40 and 55 years old with Graves' ophthalmopathy.

This clonotype showed up many times. The chain links TRBV7-8 to TRBJ2-7; 13 positions match TRBD2. CDR3 length equals 18 residues. Germline V CDR1 and CDR2: SGHVS, FQNEAQ. With 4 bases clipped from V and 5 bases from J, the junction kept 14 bases outside the gene matches. CDR3 nucleotide sequence: TGTGCCAGCAGCTCAGACTTTTCCGGGACTAGCGGGAACAACGAGCAGTACTTC. It encodes CASSSDFSGTSGNNEQYF.

In this sample, this clonotype turned up many times. J is TRBJ1-2 and V is TRBV6-5; D gene unclear. Trimming left V 0 bases short and J 4 bases short, with 6 bases between. The CDR3 has 13 residues. The V gene's germline CDR1 is MNHEY and CDR2 SVGAGI. The CDR3 here is CASSYSELYGYTF. In nucleotides, the CDR3 is TGTGCCAGCAGTTACTCAGAGCTCTATGGCTACACCTTC.

The J gene is TRBJ1-1, the V gene TRBV28; a weak D match, TRBD1 (5 bases). Trimming removed 0 bases from V and 0 bases from J, with 14 bases in between. Germline lookup yields CDR1 MDHEN and CDR2 SYDVKM. CDR3 size: 17 residues. This chain's CDR3 is CASSLWGVGMMNTEAFF. CDR3 nucleotide sequence: TGTGCCAGCAGTTTATGGGGGGTCGGGATGATGAACACTGAAGCTTTCTTT.

In its sample, this clonotype was seen once. This sequence joins TRBV30 and TRBJ2-7; 13 positions match TRBD2. The CDR3 is 16 amino acids. Per the germline V gene, CDR1 is GTSNPN and CDR2 is SVGIG (reference sequence). Trimming cost V 1 base and J 9 bases; bases outside gene matches: 12. The CDR3 DNA sequence: TGTGCCTGGAGTGCGCGGAGCAGGACTAGCGGGAGTCGGCAGTACTTC. It codes for CAWSARSRTSGSRQYF.

This clonotype is categorized as medium-sized. V usage is TRBV6-5 and J usage is TRBJ1-1; no definite D call. Germline V lookup: CDR1 MNHEY, CDR2 SVGAGI. Trimming left V 4 bases short and J 1 base short, with 4 bases between. The CDR3 consists of 12 residues. The DNA for the CDR3 is TGTGCCAGCAGTTCGACGAACACTGAAGCTTTCTTT. Encoded protein: CASSSTNTEAFF.

This clonotype was detected ten times or more. This chain connects TRBV28 to TRBJ2-5; 7 bases map to TRBD1. Trimming removed 5 bases from V and 5 bases from J; junction bases left unmatched: 8. The CDR3 contains 14 residues. The V gene's germline CDR1 is MDHEN and CDR2 SYDVKM. CDR3: CASSVGTEKETQYF. For the CDR3, the DNA is TGTGCCAGCAGTGTTGGGACAGAGAAGGAGACCCAGTACTTC.

The chain uses TRBV6-1 and TRBJ2-5; TRBD1 matches at 9 bases. CDR1 is MNHNS and CDR2 is SASEGT in the germline V gene. Losses at the gene ends were 8 bases for V and 5 bases for J; bases not matched to a gene: 6. The CDR3 runs to 13 residues. The CDR3 is CASWDREGETQYF. The CDR3 DNA sequence: TGTGCCAGCTGGGACAGGGAGGGCGAGACCCAGTACTTC.

This clonotype turned up a few times. The chain employs TRBV3-1 and TRBJ1-2; possibly TRBD1 for D (5 bases). The V and J ends lost 2 bases and 8 bases respectively, with 15 bases between them. Germline V gene data show CDR1 as LGHDT and CDR2 as YNNKEL (reference sequence). The CDR3 covers 14 residues. CDR3 in DNA: TGTGCCAGCAGCCAATCCGGCAGGGTAGAGGGCTACACCTTC. It translates to CASSQSGRVEGYTF.

This clonotype occurred many times. Compared with germline, one end of the junction differs, possibly owing to a read error. The genes are TRBV11-2 and TRBJ1-2; D may be TRBD1 (6 bases). CDR3 length equals 15 residues. In germline, CDR1 is SGHAT, CDR2 FQNNGV. The chain's CDR3 is CAGSLGNRADYGYTF. In DNA form, the CDR3 reads TGTGCCGGCAGCTTAGGTAACAGGGCCGACTATGGCTACACCTTC. Together with reference TRBV11-2 and TRBJ1-2, the CDR3 gives the full variable domain: EAGVAQSPRYKIIEKRQSVAFWCNPISGHATLYWYQQILGQGPKLLIQFQNNGVVDDSQLPKDRFSAERLKGVDSTLKIQPAKLEDSAVYLCAGSLGNRADYGYTFGSGTRLTVV.

The V call is TRBV10-3, the J call TRBJ2-7, with 8 bases that match TRBD2. The CDR3 length is 14 residues. Germline V gene lookup returns CDR1 ENHRY and CDR2 SYGVKD. The V gene end was trimmed by 10 bases and the J gene end by 4 bases; junction bases not matched to a gene: 12. The CDR3, as DNA: TGTGCCACCGGGGGGGCAGCGGGAGTTTACGAGCAGTACTTC. Its translation is CATGGAAGVYEQYF.